Below are 20 T cell receptor beta chains sequenced from a single sample in a study of T cell repertoires in cytomegalovirus infection (dated by TCRdb to the late 2010s). TCRdb lists the instrument as Illumina HiSeq 1500. Using fastp trimming at Q25 and MiXCR clonotype assembly, TCRdb reanalyzed the public sequencing data and kept in-frame beta chains. Under each unique CDR3 protein, matching rows form one entry showing the most common genes and DNA. The sample contains approximately 170,000 distinct CDR3 sequences, under 20% of them found a single time. Jointly, the top ten make up 18% of the sample. Source material: CD8+ T cells from PBMCs. These receptors came from a human donor in good health (CMV status not recorded). Some clones in this sample may be carry-over from other donors' samples.

The chain has TRBV6-6 and TRBJ1-2; D is unresolved. CDR1 and CDR2 (germline): MNHNY, SVGAGI (reference sequence). The CDR3 length is 14 residues. V gave up 5 bases and J gave up 2 bases, with 12 bases separating them. CDR3 in amino acids: CASSNVIWNYGYTF. As DNA, the CDR3 is TGTGCCAGCAGTAACGTCATATGGAACTATGGCTACACCTTC.

The chain has TRBV6-4 and TRBJ2-3; 10 bases match TRBD2. CDR3 length equals 16 residues. The V segment lost 2 bases and the J segment 6 bases; nucleotides outside the gene matches: 8. Per germline, CDR1 MRHNA and CDR2 SNTAGT. CDR3 sequence reads: CASSDLSGGATDTQYF. CDR3 DNA: TGTGCCAGCAGTGACCTAAGCGGGGGGGCAACTGATACGCAGTATTTT.

This clonotype was seen a handful of times. V usage is TRBV7-2 and J usage is TRBJ2-5; perhaps TRBD2 as D (5 bases). Germline-derived CDR1 and CDR2 are SGHTA and FQGNSA. Trimming left V 0 bases short and J 1 base short, with 6 bases between. This CDR3 comprises 14 residues. DNA for the CDR3: TGTGCCAGCAGCTTAGCGAGGGCCCAAGAGACCCAGTACTTC. Protein product: CASSLARAQETQYF.

The sample holds a few counts of this clonotype. V and J are TRBV11-2 and TRBJ2-1; the match to TRBD2 covers 7 bases. The germline CDR1 and CDR2 sequences are SGHAT and FQNNGV. V was pared by 2 bases and J by 5 bases, with 12 bases of the junction left unmatched. The CDR3 sequence is 17 residues long. The CDR3 region has the DNA TGTGCCAGCAGCTTACCCTTAGTGCCGGGAGGTCACAATGAGCAGTTCTTC. Protein product: CASSLPLVPGGHNEQFF.

This clonotype was detected a few times. An end of the junction differs from the germline gene, which may be a read error. This chain connects TRBV6-2 or TRBV6-3 to TRBJ1-1; D is possibly TRBD1 (6 bases). The CDR3 consists of 16 residues. Germline-derived CDR1 and CDR2 are MNHEY and SVGEGT. The CDR3 DNA sequence: TGTGCCAGCAGTTACCTCGGCTGGGACATGAACACTGAAGCTTTATTT. Translated, it gives CASSYLGWDMNTEALF.

The chain uses TRBV27 and TRBJ2-1, with 11 bases lining up with TRBD2. Losses at the gene ends were 3 bases for V and 9 bases for J; bases not matched to a gene: 10. CDR3 length: 16 amino acids. The germline gives CDR1 MNHEY, CDR2 SMNVEV (reference sequence). The CDR3 sequence is CASSFPMASGRIEQFF. As DNA, the CDR3 is TGTGCCAGCAGTTTCCCGATGGCTAGCGGGAGGATTGAGCAGTTCTTC.

This clonotype was picked up a small number of times. V is TRBV6-2 or TRBV6-3 and J is TRBJ2-7; D is perhaps TRBD2 (5 bases). This CDR3 has 14 amino acids. CDR1 is MNHEY and CDR2 is SVGEGT in the germline V gene. V was clipped by 7 bases and J by 3 bases, with 16 bases between them. The CDR3: CASKLSGEYYEQYF. CDR3 DNA: TGTGCCAGCAAGCTGTCCGGGGAATACTACGAGCAGTACTTC.

This clonotype was observed a handful of times. J is TRBJ2-7 and V is TRBV11-2, with D maybe TRBD2 (5 bases). V dropped 4 bases and J dropped 3 bases, with 16 bases sitting between them. Germline values: CDR1 SGHAT, CDR2 FQNNGV. CDR3 length: 15 residues. DNA for the CDR3: TGTGCCAGCAGCTCAAGGAGGTCGGACGACTACGAGCAGTACTTC. It translates to CASSSRRSDDYEQYF.

This clonotype showed up many times. This rearrangement joins TRBV7-8 to TRBJ2-1; D remains unclear. Germline CDR1 is SGHVS and CDR2 is FQNEAQ. The V end was cut by 1 base, the J end by 5 bases, with 12 bases between. The CDR3 has 15 residues. The chain's CDR3 is CASSLDTGLNNEQFF. CDR3 coding DNA: TGTGCCAGCAGCTTAGACACGGGCCTCAACAATGAGCAGTTCTTC.

In its sample, this clonotype was seen many times. The CDR3 region is CASSFGLAGGNEQFF. The DNA for the CDR3 is TGTGCCAGCAGCTTCGGACTAGCGGGAGGGAATGAGCAGTTCTTC. The rearrangement links TRBV7-3 to TRBJ2-1, with 15 bases aligning to TRBD2. V was clipped by 3 bases and J by 7 bases; unmatched bases: 1. The CDR3 consists of 15 residues. Per germline, CDR1 SGHTA and CDR2 FQGTGA.

Remarks on this clonotype: Compared with germline, one end of the junction differs, possibly owing to a read error. The chain employs TRBV7-8 and TRBJ2-5; 9 bases line up with TRBD1. Germline V gives CDR1 SGHVS, CDR2 FQNEAQ. The CDR3 loop spans 16 amino acids. CDR3 nucleotide sequence: TGTGCCGGCAGCTTAGCTTCCTGGACAGGGGACAAGACCCAGTACTTC. Translating gives CAGSLASWTGDKTQYF.

As regards this clonotype: This may be a read error, as it is one base from a much larger clone. This chain links TRBV28 with TRBJ2-7; the match to TRBD1 covers 10 bases. The ends lost 7 bases at V and 3 bases at J; junction bases unmatched: 6. Germline assignment: CDR1 MDHEN and CDR2 SYDVKM. The CDR3 runs to 14 residues. The CDR3 DNA reads as TGTGCCAGCATCCCCCGGGACAGGGGCTACGAGCAGTACTTC. Residues: CASIPRDRGYEQYF.

This chain joins TRBV28 and TRBJ2-5; either TRBD1 or TRBD2 may supply D (5 bases each). Germline CDR1 reads MDHEN; CDR2 reads SYDVKM. The CDR3 covers 13 residues. V was trimmed by 8 bases and J by 7 bases, leaving 17 bases between them. CDR3 DNA: TGTGCCAGCTCATCGGGACCTCCCGGGACCCAGTACTTC. Translation: CASSSGPPGTQYF.

V and J are TRBV15 and TRBJ2-7, with 8 bases lining up with TRBD1. Trimming took 0 bases from V and 5 from J; bases not matched to a gene: 6. The CDR3 spans 15 residues. In germline, CDR1 is LNHNV, CDR2 YYDKDF (reference sequence). The CDR3 nucleotides read TGTGCCACCAGCAGAGAGGGGACAGGTACCCACGAGCAGTACTTC. This encodes CATSREGTGTHEQYF. Complete variable domain (other parts from reference TRBV15 and TRBJ2-7): DAMVIQNPRYQVTQFGKPVTLSCSQTLNHNVMYWYQQKSSQAPKLLFHYYDKDFNNEADTPDNFQSRRPNTSFCFLDIRSPGLGDTAMYLCATSREGTGTHEQYFGPGTRLTVT.

This clonotype has at least ten counts. The chain is built from TRBV7-2 and TRBJ2-7; 7 nucleotides line up with TRBD2. CDR1 is SGHTA, CDR2 FQGNSA, per germline. J was trimmed by 2 bases and V by 4 bases; bases with no gene match: 8. The CDR3 sequence is 15 residues long. Here the CDR3 reads CASSSSGRGAYEQYF. The CDR3 DNA reads as TGTGCCAGCAGCTCTAGCGGCCGAGGGGCCTACGAGCAGTACTTC.

This clonotype was detected many times. The chain uses TRBV5-1 and TRBJ2-1; 9 nucleotides align to TRBD2. Per the germline V gene, CDR1 is SGHRS and CDR2 is YFSETQ. The CDR3 runs to 14 residues. The J segment lost 8 bases and the V segment lost 5 bases, leaving 8 bases of the junction unmatched. DNA for the CDR3: TGCGCCAGCAGGCGGGAGGGCGGGTTGGATGAGCAGTTCTTC. It encodes CASRREGGLDEQFF. Full variable domain (rest looked up from reference TRBV5-1 and TRBJ2-1): KAGVTQTPRYLIKTRGQQVTLSCSPISGHRSVSWYQQTPGQGLQFLFEYFSETQRNKGNFPGRFSGRQFSNSRSEMNVSTLELGDSALYLCASRREGGLDEQFFGPGTRLTVL.

This clonotype was detected a few times. The V call is TRBV7-6, the J call TRBJ2-1; D gene ambiguous. The CDR3 consists of 14 residues. Trimming shortened V by 5 bases and J by 5 bases, and 13 bases separated the two germline ends. CDR1 is SGHVS and CDR2 is FNYEAQ in the germline V gene. The CDR3 spells CASSPPGPDNEQFF. The CDR3, as DNA: TGTGCCAGCAGCCCCCCGGGTCCAGACAATGAGCAGTTCTTC. Combining the CDR3 with reference TRBV7-6 and TRBJ2-1 gives the whole variable domain GAGVSQSPRYKVTKRGQDVALRCDPISGHVSLYWYRQALGQGPEFLTYFNYEAQQDKSGLPNDRFSAERPEGSISTLTIQRTEQRDSAMYRCASSPPGPDNEQFFGPGTRLTVL.

This sequence joins TRBV28 and TRBJ1-2, with 7 bases matching TRBD1. The trim removed 6 bases at V and 8 bases at J, leaving 15 bases unmatched. The CDR3 contains 15 residues. Germline V gene lookup returns CDR1 MDHEN and CDR2 SYDVKM. The CDR3 protein is CASSFKGRQGIGYTF. The CDR3 bases are TGTGCCAGCAGCTTCAAGGGGAGACAGGGAATCGGCTACACCTTC.

In this sample, this clonotype turned up a few times. This chain uses TRBV19 with TRBJ1-1; D uncertain. The CDR3 runs 13 residues. Germline V CDR1 and CDR2: LNHDA, SQIVND (reference sequence). The V end was cut by 3 bases, the J end by 2 bases, with 7 bases between. CDR3 sequence (DNA): TGTGCCAGTAGTATTGGCAGTAACACTGAAGCTTTCTTT. It translates to CASSIGSNTEAFF. The variable domain in full, with the rest retrieved from reference TRBV19 and TRBJ1-1, is DGGITQSPKYLFRKEGQNVTLSCEQNLNHDAMYWYRQDPGQGLRLIYYSQIVNDFQKGDIAEGYSVSREKKESFPLTVTSAQKNPTAFYLCASSIGSNTEAFFGQGTRLTVV.

This clonotype is a singleton in its sample. A clone one base away is much larger, so this may be a read error. The genes are TRBV7-2 and TRBJ1-5; D unresolved. Germline CDR1 is SGHTA and CDR2 is FQGNSA. CDR3 length equals 14 residues. Trimming removed 4 bases from V and 3 bases from J, with 10 bases in between. CDR3 nucleotides: TGTGCCAGCAGCTCCCGAGAGGACAATCAGCCCCAGCATTTT. This sequence encodes CASSSREDNQPQHF.